The entry below gives a single TCR beta chain sequence along with its context. Its antigen remains unidentified. The sample belongs to a study of post-analysis software for immune sequencing data. Study outcomes and limitations: Samples prepared in the same batch strongly co-clustered by F measure. Patients showed TRBV5-6, TRBV5-1 and TRBV20-1 among five TRBV segments more frequent than in controls.

This CDR3 comprises 11 residues. Per germline, CDR1 SQVTM and CDR2 ANQGSEA. V gave up 6 bases and J gave up 3 bases, with 9 bases separating them. Tagging with unique molecular identifiers was a feature of the TCR beta cDNA libraries. T cells numbering roughly 0.85 to 10 million gave rise to 500,000 or so cDNA molecules. A single record per CDR3 protein comes from TCRdb applying MiXCR to the PCR reads. Among 750,000 to 950,000 distinct CDR3 sequences listed, approximately 57% were seen once. The chain employs TRBV29-1 and TRBJ2-7; possible D gene TRBD1, 6 bases. The sequence was collected from a girl between 5 and 17 years old with multiple sclerosis. Sequencing input: blood. The DNA for the CDR3 is TGCAGCGTACAGGGTGTCTACGAGCAGTACTTC. Translated, it gives CSVQGVYEQYF.